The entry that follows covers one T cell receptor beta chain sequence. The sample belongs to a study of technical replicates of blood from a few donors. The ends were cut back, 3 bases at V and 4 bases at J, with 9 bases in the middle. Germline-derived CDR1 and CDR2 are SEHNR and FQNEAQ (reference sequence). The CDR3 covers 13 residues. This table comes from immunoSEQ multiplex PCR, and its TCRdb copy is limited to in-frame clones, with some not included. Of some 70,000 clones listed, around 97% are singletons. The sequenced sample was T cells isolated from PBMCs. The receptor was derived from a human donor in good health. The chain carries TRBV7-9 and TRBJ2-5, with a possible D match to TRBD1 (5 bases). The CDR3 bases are TGTGCCAGCAGCTTTCAGGGCGCAGAGACCCAGTACTTC. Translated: CASSFQGAETQYF.